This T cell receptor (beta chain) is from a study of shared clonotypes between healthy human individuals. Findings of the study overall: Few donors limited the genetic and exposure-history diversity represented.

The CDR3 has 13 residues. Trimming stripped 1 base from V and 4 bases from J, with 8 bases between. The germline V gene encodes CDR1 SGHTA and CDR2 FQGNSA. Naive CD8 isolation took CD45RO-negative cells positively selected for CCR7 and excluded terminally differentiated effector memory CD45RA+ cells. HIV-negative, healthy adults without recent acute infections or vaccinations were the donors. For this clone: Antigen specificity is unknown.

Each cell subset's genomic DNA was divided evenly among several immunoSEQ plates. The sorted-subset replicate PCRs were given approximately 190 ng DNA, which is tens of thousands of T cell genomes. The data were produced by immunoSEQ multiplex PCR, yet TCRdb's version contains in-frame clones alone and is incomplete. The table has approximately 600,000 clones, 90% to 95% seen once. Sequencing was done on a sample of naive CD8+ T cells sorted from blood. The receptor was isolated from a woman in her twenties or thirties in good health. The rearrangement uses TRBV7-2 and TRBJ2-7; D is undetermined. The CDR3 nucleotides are TGTGCCAGCAGCTTAGGTATAGAGTACGAGCAGTACTTC. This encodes CASSLGIEYEQYF. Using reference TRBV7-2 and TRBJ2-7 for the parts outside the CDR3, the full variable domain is GAGVSQSPSNKVTEKGKDVELRCDPISGHTALYWYRQSLGQGLEFLIYFQGNSAPDKSGLPSDRFSAERTGGSVSTLTIQRTQQEDSAVYLCASSLGIEYEQYFGPGTRLTVT.